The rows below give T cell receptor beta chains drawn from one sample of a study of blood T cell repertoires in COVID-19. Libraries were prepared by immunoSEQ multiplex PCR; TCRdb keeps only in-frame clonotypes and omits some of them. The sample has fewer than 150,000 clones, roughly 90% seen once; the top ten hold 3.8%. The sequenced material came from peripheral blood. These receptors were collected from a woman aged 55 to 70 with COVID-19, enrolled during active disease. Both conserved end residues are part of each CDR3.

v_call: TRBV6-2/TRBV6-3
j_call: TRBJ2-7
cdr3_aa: CASSPGESGGYYEQYF

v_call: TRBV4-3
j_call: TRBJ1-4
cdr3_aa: CASSQEWGRQFNEKLFF

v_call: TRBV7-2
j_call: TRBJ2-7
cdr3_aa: CASSSGTPGGEQYF

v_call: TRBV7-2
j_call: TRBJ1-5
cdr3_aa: CASSLPGQPQHF

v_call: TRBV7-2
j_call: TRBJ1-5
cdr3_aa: CASRTGAYGNQPQHF

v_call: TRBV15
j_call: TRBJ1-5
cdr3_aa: CATSRDQADRVGNQPQHF

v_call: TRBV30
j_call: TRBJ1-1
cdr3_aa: CAWSPREGEAFF

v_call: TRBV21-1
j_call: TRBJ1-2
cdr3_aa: CASSNQGIYGYTF

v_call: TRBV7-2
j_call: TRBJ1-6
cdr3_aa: CASSPTNVQRRGGNSPLHF

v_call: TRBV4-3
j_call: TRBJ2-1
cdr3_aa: CASSQDKGGAGYNEQFF

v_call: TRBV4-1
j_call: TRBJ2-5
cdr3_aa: CASSPGGAASGEETQYF

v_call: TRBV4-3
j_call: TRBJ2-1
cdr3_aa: CASSQVLAGEYNEQFF

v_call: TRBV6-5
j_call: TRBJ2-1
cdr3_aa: CASRIAGGYNEQFF

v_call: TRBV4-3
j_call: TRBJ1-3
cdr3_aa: CASSQERDTGNTIYF

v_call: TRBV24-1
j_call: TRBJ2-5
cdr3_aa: CATSPTGDRETQYF

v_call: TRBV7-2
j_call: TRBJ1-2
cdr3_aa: CASSLDSNYGYTF

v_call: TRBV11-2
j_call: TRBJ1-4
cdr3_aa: CASSLTQGRRANEKLFF